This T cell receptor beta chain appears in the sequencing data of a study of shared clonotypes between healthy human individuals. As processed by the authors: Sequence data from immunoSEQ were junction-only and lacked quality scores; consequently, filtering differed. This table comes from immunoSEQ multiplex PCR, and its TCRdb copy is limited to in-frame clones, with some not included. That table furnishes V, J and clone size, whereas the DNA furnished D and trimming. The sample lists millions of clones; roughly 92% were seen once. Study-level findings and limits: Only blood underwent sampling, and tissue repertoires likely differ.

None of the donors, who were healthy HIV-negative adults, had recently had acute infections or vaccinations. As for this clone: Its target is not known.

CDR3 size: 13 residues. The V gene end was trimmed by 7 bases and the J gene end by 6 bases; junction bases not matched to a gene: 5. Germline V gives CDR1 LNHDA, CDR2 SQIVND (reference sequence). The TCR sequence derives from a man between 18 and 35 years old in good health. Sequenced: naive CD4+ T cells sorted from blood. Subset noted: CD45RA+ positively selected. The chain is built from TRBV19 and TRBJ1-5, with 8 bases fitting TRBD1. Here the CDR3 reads CASKSTGGQPQHF. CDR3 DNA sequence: TGTGCCAGTAAATCCACAGGGGGTCAGCCCCAGCATTTT.